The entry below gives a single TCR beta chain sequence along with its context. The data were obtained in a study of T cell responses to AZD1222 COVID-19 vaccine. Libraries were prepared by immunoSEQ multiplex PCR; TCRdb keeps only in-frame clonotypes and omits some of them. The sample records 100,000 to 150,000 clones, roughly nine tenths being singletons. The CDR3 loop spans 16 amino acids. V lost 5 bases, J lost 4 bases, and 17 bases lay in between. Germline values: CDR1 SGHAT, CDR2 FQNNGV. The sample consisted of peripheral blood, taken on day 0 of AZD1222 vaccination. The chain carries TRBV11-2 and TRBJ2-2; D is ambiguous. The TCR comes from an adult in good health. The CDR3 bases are TGTGCCAGCAGCCACCCTGTAGGGAAAGGCACCGGGGAGCTGTTTTTT. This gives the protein CASSHPVGKGTGELFF.